The 2 T cell receptor beta chains in this list originate from one sample, sequenced in a study of sequential checkpoint blockade in melanoma. Sequencing was performed with immunoSEQ multiplex PCR; in TCRdb, only in-frame clones are kept and a portion is missing. The sample has roughly 20,000 clones; around four fifths are singletons. Stated treatment: randomized to nivolumab then ipilimumab (arm A) or the reverse (arm B). The sample here was CD8+ T cells sorted from blood (inferred from file names), taken from a patient given nivolumab and ipilimumab in sequence. These receptors were taken from a human donor with melanoma.

The genes are TRBV7-8 and TRBJ1-4; TRBD1 is a possible D gene (6 bases). V lost 5 bases, J lost 0 bases, and 10 bases lay in between. This CDR3 has 15 amino acids. Germline V lookup: CDR1 SGHVS, CDR2 FQNEAQ. The CDR3 reads CASSLDRSTNEKLFF. CDR3 DNA sequence: TGTGCCAGCAGCCTTGACAGGTCAACTAATGAAAAACTGTTTTTT.

The count of this clone is one. This chain uses TRBV28 with TRBJ2-1; TRBD2 agrees at 7 bases. The germline V gene has CDR1 MDHEN and CDR2 SYDVKM. The length of the CDR3 is 13 residues. Trimming at V came to 2 bases and at J to 6 bases, leaving 1 base not matched to a gene. In nucleotides, the CDR3 is TGTGCCAGCAGTTTAGGGGGGGGCAATGAGCAGTTCTTC. Its translation is CASSLGGGNEQFF.